This T cell receptor beta chain was observed in a study of T cells in Graves' hyperthyroidism and ophthalmopathy. Study conclusions and caveats: Ophthalmopathy, which appeared later, was predicted by the model a median 6.5 months before onset. Most thyroid clonotypes with frequency above 0.001 were detected in blood.

This clonotype appeared many times. What it binds is unknown. Amplification targeted TCR beta CDR3 regions from RNA transcripts. The primer set for the first-round RT-PCR of the TCR CDR3 was HTBI. TCRdb ran MiXCR on the multiplex PCR reads and lists one entry per CDR3 protein. The sample lists a few hundred thousand distinct CDR3 sequences, about 15% seen once, with about 51% in the top ten. Germline V gene data show CDR1 as MNHNS and CDR2 as SASEGT. The CDR3 covers 15 residues. V lost 7 bases and J lost 13, with 23 bases in between. This chain links TRBV6-1 with TRBJ1-6, with TRBD1 as a possible D gene (5 bases). The source of this sequence is a woman in her sixties or seventies with Graves' ophthalmopathy. The specimen was blood. The CDR3 DNA reads TGTGCCAGCACCATTGGATTGGGGGATACGGGGCCCCTCCACTTT. It translates to CASTIGLGDTGPLHF.